This T cell receptor beta chain was sequenced during a study of shared clonotypes between healthy human individuals (dated by TCRdb to between 2020 and 2021). Regarding the study in general: The cohort included three men and a couple of women between 18 and 49 years of age. To estimate repertoire size and how much clonotypes are shared between individuals, the study performed deep sequencing of blood TCR repertoires from a handful of healthy adults. Per donor, leukapheresis produced somewhere between about 0.9 and 9.5 billion PBMCs. Different laboratories and diverse techniques were used to prepare libraries and sequence TCR repertoires, to increase sequencing depth and limit assay-specific biases. For each donor, CD4 naive and CD4 memory were each run on three plates, CD8 naive on two plates, and CD8 memory on one plate. What the research found in general, with its limitations: Sharing across four donors was observed for about 5% of naive CD4, over 3% of naive CD8, 2% to 2.5% of memory CD4, and around 0.4% of memory CD8 clonotypes. Naive subsets generally had larger estimated clonotype richness than memory subsets. Based on pairwise subsampling, the degree of clonotype sharing among donors was expected to be affected by sequencing depth. Because the study included a small number of donors, the genetic and exposure-history diversity represented was limited. Sampling was restricted to blood, and TCR repertoires in tissues likely differ from the TCR repertoires found in blood. Rarefaction of sorted-subset datasets indicated incomplete sequencing despite the large sequencing depth. Higher generation probabilities were observed for clonotypes shared by all four sorted-subset donors than for non-shared clonotypes.

Using the deep immunoSEQ assay, multiplex PCR amplified TCR CDR3 regions from genomic DNA. For each cell subset, the extracted genomic DNA was distributed evenly across all wells of several immunoSEQ 96-well plates, and each plate served as one replicate. Each replicate PCR for sorted subsets received about 210 ng genomic DNA, equal to tens of thousands of T cell genomes. Purified libraries were measured with a Qubit 3.0 fluorometer, size-checked on a Bioanalyzer 2100, and measured again with the KAPA Library Quantification kit. Every immunoSEQ 96-well plate was sequenced on a dedicated single-read 150-cycle Illumina NextSeq 550 flow cell. The paper's data handling went like this. Because the immunoSEQ output included only junctional sequences and no quality scores, the filtering could not be the same as the filtering used for full-length reads. Sequences were annotated with PyIR, a Python wrapper for IgBLAST v1.9, using IMGT germline references to assign V/J genes and CDR3. Reads were filtered out if the reads had weak V/J assignments (E-value above 1e-6), no CDR3, stop codons, out-of-frame junctions, or ambiguous translated residues. V3J clonotypes were defined as sequences sharing an identical inferred V gene, J gene, and CDR3 amino acid sequence. The percentage overlap between two repertoires was calculated by dividing the number of shared unique clonotypes by the size of the smaller repertoire. Richness of each repertoire was evaluated using RTK rarefaction, the Chao1 estimator, and Recon v2.1 estimates of unobserved clonotypes. For all TCRbeta clonotypes obtained by the gDNA method from a few donors, generation probabilities were computed with OLGA. TCRdb provides this immuneACCESS table in a form limited to in-frame rearrangements. Some clones are lacking; in checked studies, under half of them reflect an unresolved V gene, and why the rest are absent is not known. Clone size and V and J calls were adopted from that table, with D and trimming inferred from the DNA. Within this sample are over 2,000,000 clones, with 93% of them counted one time only. The biggest ten clones account for around 1.7% of the sample.

CD8 naive samples were obtained by positive selection for CCR7 among CD45RO-negative cells, yielding a CD45RA+CCR7+ population from which TemRA cells were excluded. Donors were healthy HIV-negative adults with no recently reported acute infections or vaccinations. Only Caucasian adults living in Nashville, Tennessee, USA were represented among the donors. After blood collection by leukapheresis, PBMCs were isolated using Ficoll-Histopaque density gradient centrifugation and then cryopreserved in the vapor phase of liquid nitrogen. Analytical flow cytometry was used to check the purity and quantity of every magnetically sorted T cell population. Each sorted fraction had its genomic DNA isolated and then quantified by UV absorbance on a Nanodrop 2000c. CDR1 SGHVS and CDR2 FNYEAQ were looked up in the germline V gene. From V the trimming removes 6 bases and from J it removes 13 bases, while the gene matches leave 10 bases of the junction unaccounted for. Reading from cysteine to phenylalanine, the CDR3 counts 15 amino acids. The retained sequence is limited to the CDR3, 45 bases, with the frame set at the first base.

As concerns this clone: No antigen is known for it. Base qualities were left out, and no much larger clone turns up one base away.

The material sequenced was naive CD8+ T cells from PBMCs. The cell subset or site label here, explained by the study, means: CD45RA+CCR7+. The rearrangement joined TRBV7-6 to TRBJ2-1, with 15 central nucleotides matching TRBD2. The clonotype comes from a man aged 18 to 29 in good health. Some clones in this sample may be carry-over from other donors' samples. The nucleotide sequence reads as follows: TGTGCCAGCAGGGAATGGACTAGCGGGAGGGACCCTCAGTTCTTC. Its protein is CASREWTSGRDPQFF.